The clone carrying this TCR beta chain was detected a few times. These data belong to a study of beta chain features in type 1 diabetes. The CDR3 has 15 residues. The ends were cut back, 6 bases at V and 2 bases at J, with 17 bases in the middle. From germline, CDR1 is SGHTA and CDR2 FQGNSA. The study reverse transcribed the entire isolated RNA, so it sequenced expressed TCRB transcripts. Assay used: immunoSEQ multiplex PCR; TCRdb lists only in-frame clones, some missing. The sample holds about 900,000 clones, roughly 15% seen once. Material: naive CD4+ T cells from blood. The TCR sequence derives from a woman in her late teens or twenties in good health. The chain couples TRBV7-2 to TRBJ2-7, with D perhaps being TRBD1 or TRBD2 (6 bases each). The CDR3 is CASSTGTSVAYEQYF. The CDR3 bases are TGTGCCAGCAGTACAGGGACTTCCGTGGCCTACGAGCAGTACTTC.